This T cell receptor (beta chain) originates from a study of glioma-infiltrating T cells. The study's findings and limits: Only very few CDR3 sequences appeared in both tissue and blood. Tissue-blood divergence was below expectation in non-neoplastic patients, above in gliomas.

This clonotype was seen at least ten times. Its specificity is not known. V dropped 2 bases and J dropped 5 bases, with 7 bases sitting between them. Germline V lookup: CDR1 MNHEY, CDR2 SMNVEV (reference sequence). The length of the CDR3 is 13 residues. Amplification of TCR alpha and beta CDR3 regions from RNA used iRepertoire nested multiplex PCR. TCRdb re-called the multiplex PCR reads through MiXCR, storing one row per CDR3 protein. This sample has about 130,000 distinct CDR3 sequences, with around 23% found just once. The V gene is TRBV27, the J gene TRBJ1-5, with D unclear. The sample was glioma tissue, nonneoplastic brain tissue, or PBMCs (not recorded which). The sequence derives from a human donor with low-grade glioma or glioblastoma, undergoing nonglioma brain surgery, or in good health (not recorded which). The CDR3, as DNA: TGTGCCAGCAGTTTAATGGGGTATCAGCCCCAGCATTTT. Its protein product is CASSLMGYQPQHF.